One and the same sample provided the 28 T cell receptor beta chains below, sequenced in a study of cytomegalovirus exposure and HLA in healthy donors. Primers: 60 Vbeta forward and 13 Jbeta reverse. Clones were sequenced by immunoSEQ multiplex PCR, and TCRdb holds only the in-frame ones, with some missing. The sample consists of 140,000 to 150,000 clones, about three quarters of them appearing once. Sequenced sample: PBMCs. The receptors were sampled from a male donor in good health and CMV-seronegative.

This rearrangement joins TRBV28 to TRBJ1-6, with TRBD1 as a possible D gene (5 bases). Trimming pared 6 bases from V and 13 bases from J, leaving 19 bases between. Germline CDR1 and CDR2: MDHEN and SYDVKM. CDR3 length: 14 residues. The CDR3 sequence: CASSPARQNSPLHF. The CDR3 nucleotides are TGTGCCAGCAGCCCAGCGCGACAGAATAGCCCCCTCCACTTT.

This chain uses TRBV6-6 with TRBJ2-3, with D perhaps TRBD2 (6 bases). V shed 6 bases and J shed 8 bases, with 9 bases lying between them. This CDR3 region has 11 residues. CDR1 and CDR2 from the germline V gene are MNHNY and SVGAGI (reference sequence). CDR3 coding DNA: TGTGCCAGCAGGGGGCGGGGTACGCAGTATTTT. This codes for CASRGRGTQYF.

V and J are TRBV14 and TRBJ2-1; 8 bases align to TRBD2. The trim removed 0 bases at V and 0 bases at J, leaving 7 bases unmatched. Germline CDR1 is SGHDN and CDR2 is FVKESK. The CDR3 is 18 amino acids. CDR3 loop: CASSQDLLRGASYNEQFF. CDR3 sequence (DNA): TGTGCCAGCAGCCAAGATCTGCTGCGGGGGGCCTCCTACAATGAGCAGTTCTTC.

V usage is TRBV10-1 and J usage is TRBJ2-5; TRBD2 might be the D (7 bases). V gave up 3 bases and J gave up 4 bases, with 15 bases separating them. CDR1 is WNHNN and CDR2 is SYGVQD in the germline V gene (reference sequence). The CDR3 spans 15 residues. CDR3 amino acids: CASSESQGRGETQYF. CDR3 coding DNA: TGCGCCAGCAGTGAATCTCAGGGGAGGGGAGAGACCCAGTACTTC.

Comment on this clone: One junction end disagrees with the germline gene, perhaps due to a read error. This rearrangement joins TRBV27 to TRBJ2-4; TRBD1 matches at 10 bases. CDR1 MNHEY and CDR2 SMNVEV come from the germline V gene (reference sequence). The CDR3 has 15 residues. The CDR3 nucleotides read TGTGCCAGCAGTCCCCAGACAGGGGGCAAAAACAGTCAGTACTTC. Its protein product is CASSPQTGGKNSQYF.

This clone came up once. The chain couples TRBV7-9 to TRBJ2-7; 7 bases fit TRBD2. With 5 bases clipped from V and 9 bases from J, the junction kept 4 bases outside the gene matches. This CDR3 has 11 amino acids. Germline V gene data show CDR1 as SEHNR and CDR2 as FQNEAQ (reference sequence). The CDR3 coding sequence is TGTGCCAGCAGCCCCTGGGAGGGGCAGTACTTC. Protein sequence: CASSPWEGQYF.

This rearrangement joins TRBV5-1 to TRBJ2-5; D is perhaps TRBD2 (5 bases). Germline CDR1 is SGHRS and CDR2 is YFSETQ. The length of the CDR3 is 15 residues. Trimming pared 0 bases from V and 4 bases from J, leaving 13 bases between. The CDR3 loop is CASSLGSGSLETQYF. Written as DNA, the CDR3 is TGCGCCAGCAGCTTGGGTTCGGGGAGTTTAGAGACCCAGTACTTC.

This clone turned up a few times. The CDR3 reads CASSLVRQVSGEAFF. The CDR3 bases are TGCGCCAGCAGCCTCGTCCGACAGGTATCTGGTGAAGCTTTCTTT. V usage is TRBV5-1 and J usage is TRBJ1-1, with D tentatively TRBD1 (6 bases). The CDR3 has 15 amino acids. Germline values: CDR1 SGHRS, CDR2 YFSETQ. Trimming cost V 4 bases and J 7 bases, with 20 bases left between them.

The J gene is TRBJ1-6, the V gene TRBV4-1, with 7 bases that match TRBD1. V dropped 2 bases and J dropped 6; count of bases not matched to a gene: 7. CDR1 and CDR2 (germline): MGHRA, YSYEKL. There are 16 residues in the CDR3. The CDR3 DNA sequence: TGCGCCAGCAGCCAAAGCCCGACAGGGTCTAATTCACCCCTCCACTTT. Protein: CASSQSPTGSNSPLHF.

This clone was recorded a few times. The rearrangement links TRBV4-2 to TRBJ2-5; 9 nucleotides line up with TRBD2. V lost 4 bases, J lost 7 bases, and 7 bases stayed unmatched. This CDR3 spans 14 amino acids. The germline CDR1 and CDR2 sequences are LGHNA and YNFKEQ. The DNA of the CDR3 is TGTGCCAGCAGCCCCCTAACTAGCGGGCGGACCCAGTACTTC. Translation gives CASSPLTSGRTQYF.

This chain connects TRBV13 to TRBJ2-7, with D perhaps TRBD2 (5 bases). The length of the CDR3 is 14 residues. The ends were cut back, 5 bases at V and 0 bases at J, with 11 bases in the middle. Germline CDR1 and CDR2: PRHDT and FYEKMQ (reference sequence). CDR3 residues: CASSRHGSSYEQYF. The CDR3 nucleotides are TGTGCCAGCAGCCGCCATGGGAGCTCCTACGAGCAGTACTTC.

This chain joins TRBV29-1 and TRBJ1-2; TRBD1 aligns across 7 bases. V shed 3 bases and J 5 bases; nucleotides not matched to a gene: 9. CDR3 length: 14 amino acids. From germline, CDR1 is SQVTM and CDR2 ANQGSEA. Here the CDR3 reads CSVEGGAGGYGYTF. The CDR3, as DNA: TGCAGCGTTGAGGGCGGGGCAGGGGGATATGGCTACACCTTC.

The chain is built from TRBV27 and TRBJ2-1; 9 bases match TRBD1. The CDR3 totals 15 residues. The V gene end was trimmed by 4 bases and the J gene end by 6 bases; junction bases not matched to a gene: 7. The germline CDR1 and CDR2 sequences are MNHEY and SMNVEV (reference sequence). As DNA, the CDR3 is TGTGCCAGCAGTTCAACCGGGACAGGGATCAATGAGCAGTTCTTC. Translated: CASSSTGTGINEQFF.

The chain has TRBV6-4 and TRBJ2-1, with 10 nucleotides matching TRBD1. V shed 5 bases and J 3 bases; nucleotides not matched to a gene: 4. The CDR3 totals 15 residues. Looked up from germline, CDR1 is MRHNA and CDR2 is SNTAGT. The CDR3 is CASSLGTGVYNEQFF. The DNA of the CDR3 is TGTGCCAGCAGTCTCGGGACAGGGGTCTACAATGAGCAGTTCTTC.

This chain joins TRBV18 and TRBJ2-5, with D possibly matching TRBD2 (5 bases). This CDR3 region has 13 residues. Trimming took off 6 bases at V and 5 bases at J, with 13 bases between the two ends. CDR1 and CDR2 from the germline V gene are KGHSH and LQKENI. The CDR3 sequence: CASSDGERETQYF. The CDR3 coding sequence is TGTGCCAGCTCGGACGGGGAGCGGGAGACCCAGTACTTC.

The DNA for the CDR3 is TGTGCCAGCAGCACCAAACGACTAGCGGGGGGAGACGGGGAGCTGTTTTTT. Its protein is CASSTKRLAGGDGELFF. The chain is built from TRBV5-4 and TRBJ2-2; 13 nucleotides line up with TRBD2. Trimming removed 4 bases from V and 7 bases from J; junction bases left unmatched: 10. The CDR3 consists of 17 residues. CDR1 is SGHNT and CDR2 is YYREEE in the germline V gene (reference sequence).

CDR3 amino acids: CASSEGSRSYEQYF. The CDR3 nucleotides read TGTGCCAGCAGCGAAGGTAGCCGTTCCTACGAGCAGTACTTC. This chain connects TRBV5-4 to TRBJ2-7; no clear D. Trimming shortened V by 4 bases and J by 1 base, and 12 bases separated the two germline ends. CDR1 is SGHNT and CDR2 is YYREEE in the germline V gene (reference sequence). CDR3 length: 14 residues. Full variable domain (missing parts from reference TRBV5-4 and TRBJ2-7): ETGVTQSPTHLIKTRGQQVTLRCSSQSGHNTVSWYQQALGQGPQFIFQYYREEENGRGNFPPRFSGLQFPNYSSELNVNALELDDSALYLCASSEGSRSYEQYFGPGTRLTVT.

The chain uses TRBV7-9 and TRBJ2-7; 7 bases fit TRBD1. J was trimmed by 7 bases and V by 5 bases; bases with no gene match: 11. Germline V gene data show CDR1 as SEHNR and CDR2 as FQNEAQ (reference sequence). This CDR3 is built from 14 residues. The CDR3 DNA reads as TGTGCCAGCAGCCATCCTAACAGGGGTCAAGAGCAGTACTTC. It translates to CASSHPNRGQEQYF.

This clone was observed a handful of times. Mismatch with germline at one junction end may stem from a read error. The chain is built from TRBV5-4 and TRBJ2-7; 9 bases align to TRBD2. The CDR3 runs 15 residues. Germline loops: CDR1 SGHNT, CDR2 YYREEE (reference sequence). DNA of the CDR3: TGTGCCAGCAACCCCCCCGGGACTAGCTCCCACGAGCAGTACTTC. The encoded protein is CASNPPGTSSHEQYF.

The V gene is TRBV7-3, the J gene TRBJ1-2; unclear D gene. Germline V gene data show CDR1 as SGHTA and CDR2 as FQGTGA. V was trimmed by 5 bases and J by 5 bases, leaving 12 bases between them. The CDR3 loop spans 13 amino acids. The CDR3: CASSPGARYGYTF. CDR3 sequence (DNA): TGTGCCAGCAGCCCGGGAGCCAGATATGGCTACACCTTC.

This CDR3 reads CASSPGWRARTDTQYF. For the CDR3, the DNA is TGTGCCAGCAGCCCCGGCTGGCGGGCCCGCACAGATACGCAGTATTTT. The chain joins TRBV7-3 to TRBJ2-3; D may be TRBD2 (5 bases). Trimming took off 5 bases at V and 1 base at J, with 16 bases between the two ends. This CDR3 spans 16 amino acids. From germline, CDR1 is SGHTA and CDR2 FQGTGA.

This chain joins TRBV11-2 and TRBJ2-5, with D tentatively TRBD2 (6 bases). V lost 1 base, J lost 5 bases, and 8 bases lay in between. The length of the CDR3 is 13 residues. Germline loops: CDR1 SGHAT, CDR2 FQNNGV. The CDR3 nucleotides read TGTGCCAGCAGCTTAGGACTAGGCGAGACCCAGTACTTC. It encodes CASSLGLGETQYF. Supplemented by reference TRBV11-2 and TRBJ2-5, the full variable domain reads EAGVAQSPRYKIIEKRQSVAFWCNPISGHATLYWYQQILGQGPKLLIQFQNNGVVDDSQLPKDRFSAERLKGVDSTLKIQPAKLEDSAVYLCASSLGLGETQYFGPGTRLLVL.

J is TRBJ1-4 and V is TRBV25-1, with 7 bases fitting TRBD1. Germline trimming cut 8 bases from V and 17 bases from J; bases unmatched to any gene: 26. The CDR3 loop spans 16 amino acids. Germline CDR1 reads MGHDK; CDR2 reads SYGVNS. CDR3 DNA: TGTGCCAGCCTCACTTTACCGGACAGGAGAAAACCCTGCCCCTTTTTT. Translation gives CASLTLPDRRKPCPFF.

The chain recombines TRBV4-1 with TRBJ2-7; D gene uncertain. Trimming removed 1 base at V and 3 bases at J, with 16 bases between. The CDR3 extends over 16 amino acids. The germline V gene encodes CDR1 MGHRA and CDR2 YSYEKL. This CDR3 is CASSQVEELVSYEQYF. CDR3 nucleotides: TGCGCCAGCAGCCAAGTTGAGGAGTTAGTCAGCTACGAGCAGTACTTC.

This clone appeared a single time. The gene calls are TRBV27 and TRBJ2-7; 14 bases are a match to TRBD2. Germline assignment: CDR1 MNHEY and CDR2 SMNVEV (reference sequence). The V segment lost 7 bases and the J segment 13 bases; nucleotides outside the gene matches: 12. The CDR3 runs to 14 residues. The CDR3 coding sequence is TGTGCCAGCACGTACGCTGGACTAGCGGGAGGCTTATACTTC. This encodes CASTYAGLAGGLYF.

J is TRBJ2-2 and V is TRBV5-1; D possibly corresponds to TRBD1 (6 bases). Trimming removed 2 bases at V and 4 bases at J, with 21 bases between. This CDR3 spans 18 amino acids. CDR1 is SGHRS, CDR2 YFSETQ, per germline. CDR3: CASSFGFAGRGVTGELFF. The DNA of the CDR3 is TGCGCCAGCAGCTTCGGCTTTGCAGGCAGGGGAGTCACCGGGGAGCTGTTTTTT.

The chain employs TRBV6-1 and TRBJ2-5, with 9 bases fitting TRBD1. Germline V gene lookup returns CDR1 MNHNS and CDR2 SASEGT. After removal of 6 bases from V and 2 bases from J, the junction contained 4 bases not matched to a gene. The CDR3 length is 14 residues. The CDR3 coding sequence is TGTGCCAGCAGCCCGGACAGGGGACAAGAGACCCAGTACTTC. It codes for CASSPDRGQETQYF.

The CDR3: CASRLGQGQGYTF. DNA of the CDR3: TGTGCCAGCAGGCTGGGACAGGGTCAAGGCTACACCTTC. The gene calls are TRBV7-2 and TRBJ1-2; 9 bases fit TRBD1. CDR3 size: 13 residues. Per the germline V gene, CDR1 is SGHTA and CDR2 is FQGNSA. V lost 6 bases and J lost 8; bases outside the gene matches: 7.